The next 14 T cell receptor beta chains were all read from a single sample in a study of T cells in Graves' hyperthyroidism and ophthalmopathy. TCR beta CDR3 regions were amplified from RNA. First-round RT-PCR with HTBI primers amplified the TCR CDR3 region. MiXCR, applied by TCRdb to the multiplex PCR reads, yields one record per CDR3 protein. The sample includes hundreds of thousands of distinct CDR3 sequences, around 15% of them seen just once. Input material: blood. These receptor sequences come from a woman aged 35 to 49 with Graves' ophthalmopathy.

This clonotype was recorded at least ten times. V usage is TRBV7-2 and J usage is TRBJ2-7; TRBD1 matches 9 bases. V lost 5 bases and J lost 6; bases outside the gene matches: 5. The germline V gene has CDR1 SGHTA and CDR2 FQGNSA. The CDR3 covers 13 residues. This chain's CDR3 is CASSGQGWGEQYF. CDR3 in DNA: TGTGCCAGCAGCGGACAGGGGTGGGGCGAGCAGTACTTC.

This clonotype was detected many times. The V call is TRBV7-2, the J call TRBJ1-2; unclear D gene. In germline, CDR1 is SGHTA, CDR2 FQGNSA. The CDR3 length is 14 residues. With 5 bases removed from V and 0 bases from J, the gap between germline ends came to 10 bases. CDR3 DNA: TGTGCCAGCAGCGTTGGTTGGCCTAACTATGGCTACACCTTC. Encoded protein: CASSVGWPNYGYTF.

This clonotype was seen a handful of times. The rearrangement links TRBV11-2 to TRBJ2-2; the D gene is possibly TRBD2 (6 bases). The V gene lost 2 bases and the J gene lost 6 bases, with 16 bases spanning the gap. Per the germline V gene, CDR1 is SGHAT and CDR2 is FQNNGV. The length of the CDR3 is 16 residues. The CDR3 protein is CASSLRTGEGAGELFF. Here the CDR3 DNA reads TGTGCCAGCAGCTTAAGGACGGGAGAAGGGGCCGGGGAGCTGTTTTTT.

This clonotype was counted at least ten times. The chain couples TRBV6-5 to TRBJ1-1; D is unresolved. V shed 6 bases and J shed 0 bases, with 14 bases lying between them. This CDR3 is built from 15 residues. Germline V lookup: CDR1 MNHEY, CDR2 SVGAGI. In nucleotides, the CDR3 is TGTGCCAGCAGCCCTATTGAGGGCATGAACACTGAAGCTTTCTTT. The encoded protein is CASSPIEGMNTEAFF.

V and J are TRBV12-3 or TRBV12-4 and TRBJ1-1; no clear D gene. CDR3 length equals 12 residues. Trimming removed 5 bases at V and 9 bases at J, with 13 bases between. CDR3 sequence reads: CASSRGLSKAFF. The CDR3 bases are TGTGCCAGCAGTCGCGGCTTGTCAAAAGCTTTCTTT.

This clonotype was found many times. The chain uses TRBV28 and TRBJ2-7; 8 nucleotides line up with TRBD2. Germline CDR1 is MDHEN and CDR2 is SYDVKM. The CDR3 spans 15 residues. V dropped 5 bases and J dropped 3; count of bases not matched to a gene: 9. The chain's CDR3 is CASSPPGLDFYEQYF. Written as DNA, the CDR3 is TGTGCCAGCAGTCCACCGGGACTAGATTTCTACGAGCAGTACTTC.

The table lists this clonotype with many counts. CDR3 sequence (DNA): TGTGCCAGCAGCTTATCGGACAGGCTCAATCAGCCCCAGCATTTT. This gives the protein CASSLSDRLNQPQHF. The V gene is TRBV11-3, the J gene TRBJ1-5; 7 nucleotides match TRBD1. This CDR3 comprises 15 residues. The V and J ends lost 2 bases and 3 bases, in that order; junction bases with no gene match: 4. Germline lookup yields CDR1 SGHNT and CDR2 YENEEA.

This clonotype appeared many times. V gene TRBV7-6 combines with J gene TRBJ2-2; possibly TRBD1 for D (7 bases). This CDR3 is 18 amino acids long. Germline assignment: CDR1 SGHVS and CDR2 FNYEAQ. The V and J ends lost 0 bases and 3 bases respectively, with 17 bases between them. DNA of the CDR3: TGTGCCAGCAGCTTAGCCCCTGGAGGGGACAGCGACACCGGGGAGCTGTTTTTT. Translating gives CASSLAPGGDSDTGELFF. The full variable domain, in which reference TRBV7-6 and TRBJ2-2 provide the parts outside the CDR3, is GAGVSQSPRYKVTKRGQDVALRCDPISGHVSLYWYRQALGQGPEFLTYFNYEAQQDKSGLPNDRFSAERPEGSISTLTIQRTEQRDSAMYRCASSLAPGGDSDTGELFFGEGSRLTVL.

J is TRBJ1-5 and V is TRBV6-2 or TRBV6-3; D is perhaps TRBD1 (5 bases). Per germline, CDR1 MNHEY and CDR2 SVGEGT. The V end lost 7 bases, the J end lost 5 bases, and 12 bases lay between the germline ends. This CDR3 region has 13 residues. The CDR3 DNA is TGTGCCAGCATGACGGGACCCTATCAGCCCCAGCATTTT. This codes for CASMTGPYQPQHF.

V usage is TRBV18 and J usage is TRBJ2-2; D ambiguous. Trimming removed 2 bases at V and 0 bases at J, with 7 bases between. Germline V lookup: CDR1 KGHSH, CDR2 LQKENI. The CDR3 is made up of 15 amino acids. The CDR3 sequence is CASSPATPNTGELFF. The CDR3 DNA sequence: TGTGCCAGCTCACCAGCGACACCGAACACCGGGGAGCTGTTTTTT. Using reference TRBV18 and TRBJ2-2 for the parts outside the CDR3, the full variable domain is NAGVMQNPRHLVRRRGQEARLRCSPMKGHSHVYWYRQLPEEGLKFMVYLQKENIIDESGMPKERFSAEFPKEGPSILRIQQVVRGDSAAYFCASSPATPNTGELFFGEGSRLTVL.

This clonotype was detected many times. This sequence joins TRBV18 and TRBJ1-2; weak D call: TRBD1 (6 bases). This CDR3 comprises 13 residues. The V end was cut by 0 bases, the J end by 8 bases, with 10 bases between. The germline V gene has CDR1 KGHSH and CDR2 LQKENI. CDR3 protein: CASSPPGGGGYTF. Here the CDR3 DNA reads TGTGCCAGCTCACCACCTGGCGGGGGCGGCTACACCTTC.

This clonotype was recorded a few times. V usage is TRBV4-1 and J usage is TRBJ2-5; 8 positions agree with TRBD1. The CDR3 extends over 15 amino acids. Germline assignment: CDR1 MGHRA and CDR2 YSYEKL. J gave up 4 bases and V 0 bases, and 4 bases lay outside the gene matches. Here the CDR3 DNA reads TGCGCCAGCAGCCAAGAGGACAGGGAATCAGAGACCCAGTACTTC. This gives the protein CASSQEDRESETQYF.

The chain joins TRBV29-1 to TRBJ2-7, with 10 bases aligning to TRBD1. The CDR3 is 13 amino acids. The V gene end was trimmed by 0 bases and the J gene end by 8 bases; junction bases not matched to a gene: 4. CDR1 SQVTM and CDR2 ANQGSEA come from the germline V gene. The CDR3: CSVEEGTGDKQYF. The CDR3 nucleotides are TGCAGCGTTGAAGAGGGGACAGGGGACAAGCAGTACTTC.

This clonotype was recorded at least ten times. The V gene is TRBV9, the J gene TRBJ2-5, with TRBD1 matching 8 bases. This CDR3 is 16 amino acids long. Germline lookup yields CDR1 SGDLS and CDR2 YYNGEE. V lost 2 bases and J lost 8; bases outside the gene matches: 14. The CDR3 here is CASSVFGTGGRETQYF. CDR3 coding DNA: TGTGCCAGCAGCGTTTTCGGGACAGGAGGACGGGAAACCCAGTACTTC. Full variable domain (missing parts from reference TRBV9 and TRBJ2-5): DSGVTQTPKHLITATGQRVTLRCSPRSGDLSVYWYQQSLDQGLQFLIQYYNGEERAKGNILERFSAQQFPDLHSELNLSSLELGDSALYFCASSVFGTGGRETQYFGPGTRLLVL.